The 10 T cell receptor beta chains given below trace back to one sample, sequenced in a study of OX40 agonist ivuxolimab in advanced cancers. Library preparation was by the immunoSEQ multiplex PCR assay. TCRdb took over this immuneACCESS table, retaining in-frame rearrangements with V and J assigned. Such tables are incomplete; in checked studies, under half of the missing clones stem from an unresolved V gene, and the remainder is unexplained. This sample holds 45,000 or so clones; approximately 86% were observed only once. Of the sample, 10% to 12% falls within the top ten clones. The material was CD4+ or CD8+ T cells sorted from blood, obtained in a trial of the OX40 agonist ivuxolimab. These receptors originate from an adult with an advanced solid tumor such as melanoma, head and neck, liver or kidney cancer.

The chain combines TRBV9 with TRBJ1-2; 7 nucleotides line up with TRBD1. The V gene's germline CDR1 is SGDLS and CDR2 YYNGEE. CDR3 length equals 15 residues. The V segment lost 3 bases and the J segment 3 bases; nucleotides outside the gene matches: 8. The chain's CDR3 is CASSAERQGYYGYTF. CDR3 bases: TGTGCCAGCAGCGCAGAAAGACAGGGATACTATGGCTACACCTTC.

J is TRBJ2-1 and V is TRBV7-9; perhaps TRBD2 as D (5 bases). This CDR3 is built from 13 residues. CDR1 and CDR2 from the germline V gene are SEHNR and FQNEAQ (reference sequence). The ends were cut back, 5 bases at V and 8 bases at J, with 13 bases in the middle. CDR3 amino acids: CASSRSEYDEQFF. CDR3 bases: TGTGCCAGCAGCCGTAGCGAGTACGATGAGCAGTTCTTC.

This clone was seen a handful of times. V and J are TRBV10-3 and TRBJ1-1; 12 nucleotides match TRBD1. Germline-derived CDR1 and CDR2 are ENHRY and SYGVKD. With 10 bases clipped from V and 1 base from J, the junction kept 4 bases outside the gene matches. The CDR3 totals 14 residues. DNA for the CDR3: TGTGCCAGCCTGGGACAGGGGGCGAACACTGAAGCTTTCTTT. It specifies CASLGQGANTEAFF.

J is TRBJ2-3 and V is TRBV11-1; a weak D match, TRBD2 (5 bases). The V end lost 1 base, the J end lost 4 bases, and 18 bases lay between the germline ends. CDR3 size: 17 residues. The germline CDR1 and CDR2 sequences are SGHAT and FQDESV (reference sequence). CDR3 in amino acids: CASSLDGLDEFPDTQYF. CDR3 DNA: TGTGCCAGCAGCTTAGACGGACTCGATGAATTTCCAGATACGCAGTATTTT. The full variable domain, its missing parts supplied by reference TRBV11-1 and TRBJ2-3, is EAEVAQSPRYKITEKSQAVAFWCDPISGHATLYWYRQILGQGPELLVQFQDESVVDDSQLPKDRFSAERLKGVDSTLKIQPAELGDSAMYLCASSLDGLDEFPDTQYFGPGTRLTVL.

V gene TRBV19 combines with J gene TRBJ1-2; D remains unclear. The V gene's germline CDR1 is LNHDA and CDR2 SQIVND (reference sequence). The CDR3 has 12 amino acids. V lost 7 bases, J lost 4 bases, and 10 bases lay in between. CDR3 bases: TGTGCCAGTACGTCGGTCCGCTATGGCTACACCTTC. Its translation is CASTSVRYGYTF.

This chain connects TRBV28 to TRBJ1-2; D might be TRBD1 (5 bases). Between the trimmed V and J ends, which lost 6 bases and 2 bases, there was a span of 10 bases. The CDR3 has 13 amino acids. The germline V gene has CDR1 MDHEN and CDR2 SYDVKM. CDR3 nucleotides: TGTGCCAGCAGCTTGACAGTAAACTATGGCTACACCTTC. It encodes CASSLTVNYGYTF.

This clone was counted only a few times. CDR3 sequence: CASSDTGLYYNSPLHF. The DNA for the CDR3 is TGTGCCAGCAGTGACACGGGACTTTACTATAATTCACCCCTCCACTTT. This chain connects TRBV25-1 to TRBJ1-6; D possibly corresponds to TRBD1 (5 bases). The CDR3 has 16 residues. Per germline, CDR1 MGHDK and CDR2 SYGVNS. With 3 bases removed from V and 3 bases from J, the gap between germline ends came to 12 bases. The whole variable domain, remainder taken from reference TRBV25-1 and TRBJ1-6, is EADIYQTPRYLVIGTGKKITLECSQTMGHDKMYWYQQDPGMELHLIHYSYGVNSTEKGDLSSESTVSRIRTEHFPLTLESARPSHTSQYLCASSDTGLYYNSPLHFGNGTRLTVT.

The chain carries TRBV6-1 and TRBJ2-1; D possibly corresponds to TRBD1 (5 bases). The CDR3 covers 14 residues. Looked up from germline, CDR1 is MNHNS and CDR2 is SASEGT. The V end was cut by 4 bases, the J end by 2 bases, with 9 bases between. The CDR3 region is CASSGRATYNEQFF. The CDR3 region has the DNA TGTGCCAGCAGTGGCAGGGCAACCTACAATGAGCAGTTCTTC.

The CDR3 nucleotides read TGTGCCAGCAGAGTTTTTCCGGGACAGAATTACAATGAGCAGTTCTTC. This translates into CASRVFPGQNYNEQFF. This chain uses TRBV27 with TRBJ2-1; the match to TRBD1 covers 7 bases. Germline trimming cut 6 bases from V and 4 bases from J; bases unmatched to any gene: 12. CDR3 length equals 16 residues. Per germline, CDR1 MNHEY and CDR2 SMNVEV (reference sequence).

This rearrangement joins TRBV19 to TRBJ2-1; 11 bases align to TRBD2. Germline V lookup: CDR1 LNHDA, CDR2 SQIVND (reference sequence). J gave up 7 bases and V 3 bases, and 5 bases lay outside the gene matches. The CDR3 extends over 15 amino acids. DNA for the CDR3: TGTGCCAGTAGTATGGGACTAGCGGTTTGGAATGAGCAGTTCTTC. Its translation: CASSMGLAVWNEQFF. The complete variable domain, with remaining parts taken from reference TRBV19 and TRBJ2-1, reads DGGITQSPKYLFRKEGQNVTLSCEQNLNHDAMYWYRQDPGQGLRLIYYSQIVNDFQKGDIAEGYSVSREKKESFPLTVTSAQKNPTAFYLCASSMGLAVWNEQFFGPGTRLTVL.